The 13 T cell receptor beta chains below were found in one sample sequenced in a study of blood T cell repertoires in COVID-19. TCRdb's copy holds only in-frame clones and misses some; the assay was immunoSEQ multiplex PCR. The data hold about 410,000 clones, with approximately 89% observed a single time. Sample: peripheral blood. The receptors shown here come from a middle-aged woman with COVID-19, enrolled during active disease.

Concerning this clone itself: Other DNA variants within this sample encode the same CDR3. The chain carries TRBV5-1 and TRBJ2-7, with 8 positions matching TRBD1. The CDR3 covers 14 residues. The J segment lost 2 bases and the V segment lost 0 bases, leaving 1 base of the junction unmatched. The V gene's germline CDR1 is SGHRS and CDR2 YFSETQ. The CDR3: CASSLAQGAYEQYF. CDR3 DNA: TGCGCCAGCAGCTTGGCACAGGGGGCCTACGAGCAGTACTTC.

The gene calls are TRBV6-2 or TRBV6-3 and TRBJ1-5, with D possibly TRBD1 on 6 matching bases. Trimming shortened V by 5 bases and J by 7 bases, and 21 bases separated the two germline ends. Germline V lookup: CDR1 MNHEY, CDR2 SVGEGT. The CDR3 covers 16 residues. The CDR3 sequence is CASSHPRSGQYQPQHF. CDR3 DNA sequence: TGTGCCAGCAGTCACCCCCGGTCCGGACAGTACCAGCCCCAGCATTTT.

V usage is TRBV5-4 and J usage is TRBJ1-5; 11 bases are a match to TRBD1. Trimming removed 4 bases from V and 9 bases from J; junction bases left unmatched: 21. The CDR3 runs 19 residues. CDR1 and CDR2 (germline): SGHNT, YYREEE (reference sequence). CDR3 in DNA: TGTGCCAGCAGCCCTGGTCCCGGGACAGGGGGTGGGACGACCGGGCCCCAGCATTTT. It is translated as CASSPGPGTGGGTTGPQHF. Full variable domain (missing parts from reference TRBV5-4 and TRBJ1-5): ETGVTQSPTHLIKTRGQQVTLRCSSQSGHNTVSWYQQALGQGPQFIFQYYREEENGRGNFPPRFSGLQFPNYSSELNVNALELDDSALYLCASSPGPGTGGGTTGPQHFGDGTRLSIL.

This clone was observed a single time. The chain carries TRBV25-1 and TRBJ1-1; D unresolved. The CDR3 has 13 amino acids. V lost 1 base and J lost 5, with 8 bases in between. The germline V gene has CDR1 MGHDK and CDR2 SYGVNS. The CDR3 here is CASSESGNTEAFF. The CDR3, as DNA: TGTGCCAGCAGTGAATCGGGGAATACTGAAGCTTTCTTT. The complete variable domain, with remaining parts taken from reference TRBV25-1 and TRBJ1-1, reads EADIYQTPRYLVIGTGKKITLECSQTMGHDKMYWYQQDPGMELHLIHYSYGVNSTEKGDLSSESTVSRIRTEHFPLTLESARPSHTSQYLCASSESGNTEAFFGQGTRLTVV.

The CDR3: CASSPLGLAIKYEQYF. The DNA for the CDR3 is TGTGCCAGCTCACCATTAGGGCTAGCAATTAAGTACGAGCAGTACTTC. The V gene is TRBV18, the J gene TRBJ2-7; maybe TRBD2 (5 bases). Germline V gives CDR1 KGHSH, CDR2 LQKENI. V dropped 2 bases and J dropped 4 bases, with 18 bases sitting between them. This CDR3 has 16 residues.

The chain has TRBV11-1 and TRBJ1-1; D not certain. The V gene's germline CDR1 is SGHAT and CDR2 FQDESV (reference sequence). The CDR3 is 13 residues long. Trimming removed 2 bases from V and 7 bases from J, with 11 bases in between. The CDR3 is CASSLSGLNEAFF. The CDR3 DNA reads TGTGCCAGCAGCTTAAGTGGCTTGAATGAAGCTTTCTTT.

This clone was picked up a small number of times. The rearrangement links TRBV6-5 to TRBJ1-3, with D possibly TRBD1 on 5 matching bases. The length of the CDR3 is 13 residues. From germline, CDR1 is MNHEY and CDR2 SVGAGI. V shed 6 bases and J shed 7 bases, with 13 bases lying between them. CDR3 DNA sequence: TGTGCCAGCAGAACCAGGGTGGGGAACACCATATATTTT. Encoded protein: CASRTRVGNTIYF.

J is TRBJ1-2 and V is TRBV19, with a tentative D call TRBD1 (6 bases). The V end lost 8 bases, the J end lost 1 base, and 11 bases lay between the germline ends. CDR1 and CDR2 from the germline V gene are LNHDA and SQIVND (reference sequence). CDR3 length equals 13 residues. The chain's CDR3 is CASEHRDNYGYTF. In nucleotides, the CDR3 is TGTGCCAGTGAACACAGGGATAACTATGGCTACACCTTC.

V gene TRBV5-6 combines with J gene TRBJ1-6, with TRBD1 matching over 7 bases. CDR1 SGHDT and CDR2 YYEEEE come from the germline V gene. Trimming removed 1 base from V and 6 bases from J; junction bases left unmatched: 7. The CDR3 runs 16 residues. The DNA for the CDR3 is TGTGCCAGCAGCTTGTACGGCCAGGGGGGTAATTCACCCCTCCACTTT. This encodes CASSLYGQGGNSPLHF.

V gene TRBV5-8 combines with J gene TRBJ1-2, with D perhaps TRBD1 (6 bases). This CDR3 is built from 17 residues. Germline V gives CDR1 SGHTS, CDR2 YDEGEE. V shed 3 bases and J shed 8 bases, with 26 bases lying between them. The CDR3 bases are TGTGCCAGCAGCTGGGACACAGGTGGGCTTGGGGTCGGAGGCTACACCTTC. This encodes CASSWDTGGLGVGGYTF.

CDR3 sequence reads: CASSARLSPETQYF. CDR3 nucleotide sequence: TGTGCCAGCAGCGCTCGACTGAGCCCAGAGACCCAGTACTTC. This chain joins TRBV9 and TRBJ2-5; D gene uncertain. The CDR3 consists of 14 residues. Deletions cut 3 bases from V and 4 bases from J, with 13 bases between. Per the germline V gene, CDR1 is SGDLS and CDR2 is YYNGEE.

This sequence joins TRBV28 and TRBJ1-2; D uncertain. CDR3 size: 14 residues. Germline assignment: CDR1 MDHEN and CDR2 SYDVKM. V dropped 5 bases and J dropped 3 bases, with 13 bases sitting between them. The CDR3 coding sequence is TGTGCCAGCAGTAGAAGCAGGAGGGACTATGGCTACACCTTC. Translation gives CASSRSRRDYGYTF.

V gene TRBV5-6 combines with J gene TRBJ1-1; the match to TRBD1 covers 7 bases. Germline V lookup: CDR1 SGHDT, CDR2 YYEEEE. The CDR3 loop spans 17 amino acids. The V and J ends lost 2 bases and 8 bases, in that order; junction bases with no gene match: 18. The CDR3 region has the DNA TGTGCCAGCAGCTTTACGACAGGGAGAGACCTAAGTATCGAAGCTTTCTTT. It encodes CASSFTTGRDLSIEAFF.